This T cell receptor beta chain was recorded in a study of blood T cell repertoires in COVID-19 (dated by TCRdb to between 2020 and 2021). About the full investigation: The collaborator samples originated in the United States, Italy and Spain and spanned the acute and convalescent phases of COVID-19. The material from the prospective study consisted of cDNA or gDNA derived from T cells, B-cell-depleted T cells, or PBMCs. Subjects who had been exposed to COVID-19, were actively infected with it, or had recovered from it provided the deeply sampled blood TCRbeta repertoires that made up the dataset. A freely available public database, intended as a resource for researchers studying the immune response to SARS-CoV-2, is where the repertoires were released. The samples were drawn from the first 160 participants of the ongoing ImmuneRACE study and from 950 to 1,500 subjects provided by 6 global collaborators. Nearly every sample came with metadata listing a de-identified subject ID, COVID-19 status, age in years and sex. HLA class I and class II types, where available, came from metadata supplied by the sample provider rather than from assay-based typing.

The collaborating institutions used their own protocols to collect whole blood in K2EDTA tubes. For TCRbeta analysis, collaborator samples were shipped as frozen whole blood, as isolated PBMCs, or as DNA extracted from either sample type. The immunoSEQ Assay, a bias-controlled multiplex PCR, was used to amplify TCRbeta CDR3 regions from genomic DNA. As for the original processing: The number of nucleated cells in each sample was estimated by amplification of reference gene primers within the assay. To quantify the absolute abundance of each unique TCRbeta CDR3 rearrangement, sequence reads were collapsed and filtered. For each sample, productive Simpson clonality was calculated by taking the square root of Simpson's diversity index across productive rearrangements. This is the immuneACCESS table as TCRdb keeps it, with only in-frame sequences that have V and J called. A part of the clones is gone; compared with another copy, unresolved V genes explain less than half, and the rest is unexplained. For V, J and clone size, that table is used; D and trimming come from the DNA. The sample table lists around 48,000 clones, roughly 86% of them with a count of one. The biggest ten clones account for roughly 15% of the sample.

As to this clone: Its antigen is currently not known. No base qualities exist here, and no much larger clone lies one base off it.

CDR1 and CDR2, per the germline V gene (reference sequence), are LNHDA and SQIVND. Inclusive of the bounding cysteine and phenylalanine, the CDR3 is 13 residues long. The DNA shown is the 39-base CDR3, in frame from base 1. From V the trimming removes 6 bases and from J it removes 5 bases, while the gene matches leave 2 bases of the junction unaccounted for. The paper's findings and limits, for the study overall: Clinical and demographic metadata were provided uncurated, with the amount varying by source and participant.

This clonotype originated in a man in his fifties or sixties with active or convalescent COVID-19. The material sequenced was peripheral blood. The sequence joins TRBV19 to TRBJ2-7, and 12 junction bases match TRBD1. The bases are TGTGCCAGTAGGGGACAGGGGGCGGACGAGCAGTACTTC. The encoded protein is CASRGQGADEQYF.